These 31 T cell receptor beta chains originate from one sample sequenced in a study of blood T cell repertoires in COVID-19. This table comes from immunoSEQ multiplex PCR, and its TCRdb copy is limited to in-frame clones, with some not included. Of about 13,000 clones in the sample, around 91% were seen once. Source material: peripheral blood. The receptor set was obtained from a human donor with active COVID-19. The donor label of this sample is uncertain.

V gene TRBV5-6 combines with J gene TRBJ1-6; possible D gene TRBD1, 5 bases. The CDR3 sequence is 11 residues long. The V gene's germline CDR1 is SGHDT and CDR2 YYEEEE. The V gene lost 7 bases and the J gene lost 9 bases, with 8 bases spanning the gap. The CDR3 sequence is CASGQGSPLHF. The DNA for the CDR3 is TGTGCCAGCGGCCAGGGTTCACCCCTCCACTTT.

The rearrangement links TRBV21-1 to TRBJ1-4. TRBV21-1 is annotated as a pseudogene. The CDR3 sequence is 14 residues long. The CDR3 bases are TGTGCCAGCAGCTTAAAGGAGGAGACTGAAAAACTGTTTTTT. This sequence encodes CASSLKEETEKLFF.

The chain is built from TRBV4-3 and TRBJ1-5; tentatively, D is TRBD1 (5 bases). Trimming pared 0 bases from V and 4 bases from J, leaving 13 bases between. This CDR3 region has 16 residues. The germline V gene has CDR1 LGHNA and CDR2 YSLEER. The CDR3: CASSQDLQGQNQPQHF. CDR3 nucleotide sequence: TGCGCCAGCAGCCAAGATCTACAAGGACAAAATCAGCCCCAGCATTTT.

This clone has only one observation. The V and J genes are TRBV6-2 or TRBV6-3 and TRBJ2-5; 10 bases fit TRBD1. J gave up 4 bases and V 5 bases, and 10 bases lay outside the gene matches. The V gene's germline CDR1 is MNHEY and CDR2 SVGEGT. The CDR3 covers 16 residues. In nucleotides, the CDR3 is TGTGCCAGCAGTCAGACAGGGGGCGCATTATCAGAGACCCAGTACTTC. It specifies CASSQTGGALSETQYF.

The CDR3 region has the DNA TGTGCCAGCAGCACCACCCGGCGGGGGTTATCCTACGAGCAGTACTTC. Translating gives CASSTTRRGLSYEQYF. The V and J genes are TRBV11-2 and TRBJ2-7; 7 nucleotides align to TRBD2. The V gene end was trimmed by 5 bases and the J gene end by 1 base; junction bases not matched to a gene: 11. Germline CDR1 reads SGHAT; CDR2 reads FQNNGV. This CDR3 region has 16 residues.

This clone occurred once. This rearrangement joins TRBV7-9 to TRBJ2-2, with 12 positions matching TRBD1. Trimming took 5 bases from V and 4 from J; bases not matched to a gene: 8. The CDR3 runs to 17 residues. Germline V gene sequence: CDR1 SEHNR, CDR2 FQNEAQ (reference sequence). The CDR3 spells CASSPPGQGASTGELFF. The DNA of the CDR3 is TGTGCCAGCAGCCCACCGGGACAGGGGGCTTCCACCGGGGAGCTGTTTTTT. Filled out from reference TRBV7-9 and TRBJ2-2, the complete variable domain reads DTGVSQNPRHKITKRGQNVTFRCDPISEHNRLYWYRQTLGQGPEFLTYFQNEAQLEKSRLLSDRFSAERPKGSFSTLEIQRTEQGDSAMYLCASSPPGQGASTGELFFGEGSRLTVL.

The table lists this clone with a few counts. The gene calls are TRBV5-7 and TRBJ1-5; 7 bases agree with TRBD1. TRBV5-7 is an open reading frame whose function is uncertain. V lost 4 bases to trimming and J lost 10 bases; unmatched junction nucleotides: 11. CDR3 size: 14 residues. The CDR3 here is CASSPGGGPDPQHF. CDR3 DNA sequence: TGTGCCAGCAGCCCGGGAGGGGGCCCTGATCCCCAGCATTTT.

The genes are TRBV5-6 and TRBJ2-5; 13 bases agree with TRBD2. The V gene end was trimmed by 4 bases and the J gene end by 2 bases; junction bases not matched to a gene: 5. There are 16 residues in the CDR3. Germline V gene data show CDR1 as SGHDT and CDR2 as YYEEEE. The CDR3 loop reads CASSTGLAGKQETQYF. CDR3 DNA sequence: TGTGCCAGCAGCACGGGACTAGCGGGGAAACAAGAGACCCAGTACTTC.

This sequence joins TRBV7-2 and TRBJ2-4; the match to TRBD2 covers 7 bases. The J segment lost 3 bases and the V segment lost 5 bases, leaving 7 bases of the junction unmatched. Looked up from germline, CDR1 is SGHTA and CDR2 is FQGNSA. The CDR3 has 15 residues. CDR3 nucleotides: TGTGCCAGCAGCCCCCAGACTAGCCTCAAAAACATTCAGTACTTC. It yields the protein CASSPQTSLKNIQYF.

The chain links TRBV4-1 to TRBJ2-5, with 7 bases that match TRBD2. Germline CDR1 is MGHRA and CDR2 is YSYEKL. The CDR3 covers 15 residues. V dropped 0 bases and J dropped 4; count of bases not matched to a gene: 5. The CDR3 coding sequence is TGCGCCAGCAGCCAAGACACGGGGGGAAGAGAGACCCAGTACTTC. Amino acid sequence: CASSQDTGGRETQYF.

The sample holds one count of this clone. The chain is built from TRBV5-6 and TRBJ2-2; TRBD2 aligns across 7 bases. The V gene's germline CDR1 is SGHDT and CDR2 YYEEEE. This CDR3 contains 14 residues. V was clipped by 4 bases and J by 1 base; unmatched bases: 1. The CDR3 loop is CASSRGVNTGELFF. The CDR3 DNA reads TGTGCCAGCAGCCGGGGGGTGAACACCGGGGAGCTGTTTTTT.

The chain carries TRBV19 and TRBJ2-5, with D unresolved. The CDR3 has 13 amino acids. V was pared by 4 bases and J by 2 bases, with 8 bases between. Germline CDR1 and CDR2: LNHDA and SQIVND (reference sequence). The CDR3 loop reads CASSKGVQETQYF. Here the CDR3 DNA reads TGTGCCAGTAGTAAAGGAGTTCAAGAGACCCAGTACTTC.

The gene calls are TRBV7-9 and TRBJ2-5; 7 bases align to TRBD1. The CDR3 covers 15 residues. Germline CDR1 is SEHNR and CDR2 is FQNEAQ (reference sequence). V shed 5 bases and J 5 bases; nucleotides not matched to a gene: 11. CDR3 sequence: CASSAHRGVRETQYF. CDR3 nucleotide sequence: TGTGCCAGCAGCGCACACAGGGGAGTCCGGGAGACCCAGTACTTC.

The chain has TRBV7-2 and TRBJ2-1, with D hard to call. Trimming left V 5 bases short and J 0 bases short, with 11 bases between. Germline V lookup: CDR1 SGHTA, CDR2 FQGNSA. The CDR3 is 15 residues long. CDR3 sequence: CASSPISSSYNEQFF. CDR3 nucleotide sequence: TGTGCCAGCAGCCCCATTAGTAGCTCCTACAATGAGCAGTTCTTC.

The chain carries TRBV10-3 and TRBJ2-3; D is perhaps TRBD1 (6 bases). Germline values: CDR1 ENHRY, CDR2 SYGVKD. Trimming took 6 bases from V and 2 from J, leaving 15 bases between them. There are 15 residues in the CDR3. The CDR3: CAIRDPGHNTDTQYF. The DNA of the CDR3 is TGTGCCATCAGAGACCCGGGACATAACACAGATACGCAGTATTTT.

This sequence joins TRBV11-3 and TRBJ2-7; 7 bases align to TRBD2. This CDR3 contains 13 residues. Germline V gene lookup returns CDR1 SGHNT and CDR2 YENEEA. V shed 11 bases and J 0 bases; nucleotides not matched to a gene: 7. The CDR3 sequence: CACGGGFSYEQYF. In DNA, the CDR3 is TGTGCCTGCGGCGGGGGTTTCTCCTACGAGCAGTACTTC.

The V gene is TRBV7-9, the J gene TRBJ1-5; D uncertain. Trimming stripped 5 bases from V and 5 bases from J, with 10 bases between. The length of the CDR3 is 13 residues. Germline V gene lookup returns CDR1 SEHNR and CDR2 FQNEAQ (reference sequence). This CDR3 reads CASSPDNYQPQHF. In DNA, the CDR3 is TGTGCCAGCAGCCCAGACAACTATCAGCCCCAGCATTTT.

The chain links TRBV10-3 to TRBJ1-2; possibly TRBD1 for D (5 bases). The CDR3 has 16 amino acids. Per germline, CDR1 ENHRY and CDR2 SYGVKD. V was trimmed by 2 bases and J by 2 bases, leaving 15 bases between them. As DNA, the CDR3 is TGTGCCATCAGTGAGACGGGCAGGGCCCCAAACTATGGCTACACCTTC. This gives the protein CAISETGRAPNYGYTF.

V is TRBV3-1 (or the pseudogene TRBV3-2) and J is TRBJ1-2, with D maybe TRBD1 (6 bases). The CDR3 has 14 amino acids. Germline loops: CDR1 LGHDT, CDR2 YNNKEL (reference sequence). The V gene lost 4 bases and the J gene lost 3 bases, with 12 bases spanning the gap. The CDR3 DNA reads TGTGCCAGCAGCCTGGGGGGGCCGGACTATGGCTACACCTTC. It is translated as CASSLGGPDYGYTF.

V usage is TRBV11-2 and J usage is TRBJ2-1; a possible D gene is TRBD2 (7 bases). Germline CDR1 SGHAT, CDR2 FQNNGV. Trimming took 4 bases from V and 2 from J, leaving 12 bases between them. This CDR3 is 15 amino acids long. This CDR3 reads CASSSGGGPYNEQFF. The CDR3 bases are TGTGCCAGCAGCTCCGGCGGGGGCCCCTACAATGAGCAGTTCTTC.

J is TRBJ1-1 and V is TRBV19; D remains unclear. From germline, CDR1 is LNHDA and CDR2 SQIVND (reference sequence). The CDR3 runs to 13 residues. V dropped 5 bases and J dropped 5 bases, with 12 bases sitting between them. CDR3 sequence reads: CASSSHARTEAFF. The CDR3 DNA is TGTGCCAGTAGTTCCCACGCGCGGACTGAAGCTTTCTTT.

This chain connects TRBV19 to TRBJ2-6; TRBD1 aligns across 8 bases. This CDR3 spans 17 amino acids. Germline CDR1 is LNHDA and CDR2 is SQIVND (reference sequence). V trimming: 9 bases; J trimming: 4 bases; junction bases outside the gene matches: 14. CDR3 region: CASSPRTGLRGANVLTF. The CDR3 DNA reads TGTGCCAGCAGCCCCCGGACAGGGCTGCGGGGGGCCAACGTCCTGACTTTC.

V usage is TRBV15 and J usage is TRBJ1-4, with D possibly matching TRBD1 (6 bases). Per germline, CDR1 LNHNV and CDR2 YYDKDF (reference sequence). The CDR3 has 17 residues. Trimming took 0 bases from V and 6 from J, leaving 17 bases between them. CDR3 region: CATSRDLVGATHEKLFF. DNA of the CDR3: TGTGCCACCAGCAGAGATCTGGTGGGGGCCACTCATGAAAAACTGTTTTTT.

CDR3 in DNA: TGTGCCAGTAGGGAGGGACCGCTTTCCTACGAGCAGTACTTC. Translation: CASREGPLSYEQYF. The genes are TRBV19 and TRBJ2-7; D perhaps matches TRBD2 (6 bases). Germline V lookup: CDR1 LNHDA, CDR2 SQIVND (reference sequence). The ends were cut back, 6 bases at V and 1 base at J, with 13 bases in the middle. The CDR3 is 14 residues long.

About this clone: At one end the junction does not follow the germline gene, possibly because of a read error. The chain employs TRBV11-2 and TRBJ2-4; TRBD1 might be the D (7 bases). Germline CDR1 reads SGHAT; CDR2 reads FQNNGV. The CDR3 runs to 15 residues. The CDR3 sequence: CASSLGGTAQKIQYF. The CDR3 nucleotides read TGTGCCAGCAGCTTAGGCGGGACAGCTCAAAAGATTCAGTACTTC. Complete variable domain (other parts from reference TRBV11-2 and TRBJ2-4): EAGVAQSPRYKIIEKRQSVAFWCNPISGHATLYWYQQILGQGPKLLIQFQNNGVVDDSQLPKDRFSAERLKGVDSTLKIQPAKLEDSAVYLCASSLGGTAQKIQYFGAGTRLSVL.

The chain joins TRBV30 to TRBJ1-5, with unresolved D. The CDR3 totals 12 residues. CDR1 GTSNPN and CDR2 SVGIG come from the germline V gene (reference sequence). Between the trimmed V and J ends, which lost 4 bases and 4 bases, there was a span of 8 bases. CDR3 region: CAWNRVNQPQHF. CDR3 nucleotides: TGTGCCTGGAATCGGGTGAATCAGCCCCAGCATTTT.

The chain is built from TRBV9 and TRBJ2-1; unclear D gene. V lost 4 bases and J lost 7, with 18 bases in between. The length of the CDR3 is 15 residues. Germline lookup yields CDR1 SGDLS and CDR2 YYNGEE. The CDR3 sequence is CASSQSTSQMNEQFF. CDR3 nucleotide sequence: TGTGCCAGCAGCCAAAGTACGAGTCAAATGAATGAGCAGTTCTTC.

The J gene is TRBJ1-2, the V gene TRBV19; 8 nucleotides align to TRBD1. Germline CDR1 and CDR2: LNHDA and SQIVND (reference sequence). This CDR3 is built from 13 residues. Unmatched junction bases numbered 4, after V lost 6 bases and J lost 4 bases. CDR3 region: CASRGDRIYGYTF. CDR3 bases: TGTGCCAGTAGGGGGGACAGGATCTATGGCTACACCTTC. The full variable domain, its missing parts supplied by reference TRBV19 and TRBJ1-2, is DGGITQSPKYLFRKEGQNVTLSCEQNLNHDAMYWYRQDPGQGLRLIYYSQIVNDFQKGDIAEGYSVSREKKESFPLTVTSAQKNPTAFYLCASRGDRIYGYTFGSGTRLTVV.

The chain recombines TRBV19 with TRBJ1-5; D call uncertain. CDR1 is LNHDA, CDR2 SQIVND, per germline (reference sequence). V lost 3 bases and J lost 3, with 6 bases in between. The CDR3 spans 13 residues. The CDR3 coding sequence is TGTGCCAGTAGTATTGGCCCCAATCAGCCCCAGCATTTT. It is translated as CASSIGPNQPQHF.

The J gene is TRBJ2-3, the V gene TRBV11-1; 7 bases are shared with TRBD2. The ends lost 4 bases at V and 6 bases at J; junction bases unmatched: 7. CDR1 is SGHAT, CDR2 FQDESV, per germline (reference sequence). The CDR3 is 14 amino acids. In DNA form, the CDR3 reads TGTGCCAGCAGCTGGGTGCGGGGAGGGGATACGCAGTATTTT. Translation gives CASSWVRGGDTQYF.

The genes are TRBV12-5 and TRBJ2-3; D perhaps matches TRBD1 (5 bases). CDR1 and CDR2 (germline): LGHNT, FRNRAP. V was shortened by 0 bases and J by 9 bases, with 7 bases between the two germline ends. This CDR3 spans 12 amino acids. This CDR3 is CASGLVGQTQYF. Here the CDR3 DNA reads TGTGCTAGTGGTTTGGTGGGGCAGACGCAGTATTTT.